This entry features one T cell receptor beta chain sequence. Its specific antigen is unknown. No base-level quality is on record; no much larger clone is a single base apart. The germline V gene specifies SGHRS as CDR1 and YFSETQ as CDR2. The CDR3 measures 16 amino acids from cysteine to phenylalanine. Just the 48-base CDR3 DNA is kept, in frame starting at base 1. V loses 0 bases of germline sequence and J loses 0 bases, and the interval between the two ends is 7 bases. This record belongs to a study of siplizumab effects on memory and regulatory T cells (dated by TCRdb to the late 2010s). Turning to the overall study: The effect of the anti-CD2 antibody siplizumab on alloreactive T-cell subsets was examined in allogeneic mixed lymphocyte reactions constructed from human PBMCs.

Here is what the overall study found, with its caveats: A naive or memory phenotype could not be assigned to roughly 75-96% of proliferating CD4+ or CD8+ clones. No functional confirmation was obtained for the suppressive function of proliferating Tregs from siplizumab cultures. The cumulative frequency of alloreactive sequences that could be traced back to unstimulated CD4+ memory T cells was significantly reduced by siplizumab. Compared with memory T cells, unstimulated naive T cells appeared more diverse, and naive cells seemed to make a substantial contribution to the alloresponse. Among mappable alloreactive CD4+ clones, an average Treg-derived fraction of almost 70% was observed with siplizumab, compared with approximately 30% in control reactions. Because sequences below about 10^-5 frequency were poorly captured, only a minor fraction of alloreactive clones could be mapped to unstimulated subsets.

Receptor amplification or capture employed the immunoSEQ multiplex PCR assay. Each sample had 10^5 or so TCR templates assayed by the deep sequencing platform. Genomic DNA extracted from sorted T cells was the material used for TCRbeta CDR3 sequencing. For the original study's pipeline: The R programming language was used for the clonal analysis of the TCRbeta CDR3 data. Comparing unstimulated samples against CFSE-low samples taken after the reaction was how alloreactive CD4+ and CD8+ clones were defined. Alloreactive CD4+ clones were assigned to regulatory or non-regulatory origin by matching sequences to sorted unstimulated Treg and non-Treg repertoires. In its TCRdb copy, this immuneACCESS table keeps in-frame sequences only and misses some clones. Where compared with another copy, unresolved V genes explain less than half of these, and the others have no known cause. V and J calls and clone size are copied from that table; D and trimming were computed from the DNA. This sample lists about 100,000 clones; about 94% were detected once. Over 1% of the sample is in the top ten clones.

Sorted unstimulated T cells and proliferating T cells recovered from mixed lymphocyte reactions underwent TCRbeta CDR3 sequencing. Fresh whole blood from ten to eleven HLA-typed healthy donors served as the source for isolating PBMCs. To map where alloreactive clones came from, unstimulated CD4+ non-regulatory T cells were FACS-sorted. The V and J genes are TRBV5-1 and TRBJ2-6; no D gene can be assigned with confidence. The sample taken for sequencing was non-Treg CD4+ T cells sorted from blood. The sample's cell subset or site label, decoded: FACS-sorted unstimulated CD4+ non-regulatory T cells. This receptor was obtained from a human donor in good health. This receptor has the CDR3 CASSLEAVSGANVLTF. The nucleotide sequence is given as TGCGCCAGCAGCTTGGAGGCGGTCTCTGGGGCCAACGTCCTGACTTTC.